The clone carrying this T cell receptor beta chain was counted a single time. The antigen remains unidentified. Together with a sample-barcoded 5' primer, a J-beta primer mix was included in a second PCR lasting roughly 6 to 12 cycles. TCRdb analysed the 5' RACE reads with MiXCR anew, one entry per CDR3 protein. The sample includes about 730,000 distinct CDR3 sequences, about 40% of them seen just once. The entry originates in a study of blood T cells in healthy people across ages. Germline assignment: CDR1 SGDLS and CDR2 YYNGEE. Germline trimming cut 0 bases from V and 2 bases from J; bases unmatched to any gene: 3. There are 16 residues in the CDR3. Study-wide results and caveats: Relative to aged donors, long-lived donors carried more naive CD4+ cells and displayed higher diversity.

The chain employs TRBV9 and TRBJ2-1, with TRBD1 identical over 9 bases. Specimen: blood. This TCR was recovered from a woman aged 55-75 years in good health. The CDR3 loop reads CASSVAGTGTYNEQFF. DNA of the CDR3: TGTGCCAGCAGCGTAGCTGGGACAGGGACCTACAATGAGCAGTTCTTC.